Shown below are 6 T cell receptor beta chains from a single sample sequenced in a study of blood T cell repertoires in COVID-19. Profiling relied on immunoSEQ multiplex PCR, and the TCRdb table lists in-frame clones only, not all of them. The table lists over 150,000 clones, roughly nine tenths of them singletons. Sequencing was carried out using peripheral blood. Source of these receptors: a man in his 70s with active or convalescent COVID-19.

V is TRBV18 and J is TRBJ2-2; D possibly corresponds to TRBD2 (6 bases). The CDR3 runs to 15 residues. Germline V CDR1 and CDR2: KGHSH, LQKENI. Trimming removed 1 base from V and 3 bases from J, with 9 bases in between. This CDR3 reads CASSPQGRHTGELFF. CDR3 in DNA: TGTGCCAGCTCACCACAGGGGAGGCACACCGGGGAGCTGTTTTTT.

This rearrangement joins TRBV2 to TRBJ2-1; no clear D. The CDR3 contains 13 residues. The V and J ends lost 3 bases and 7 bases respectively, with 10 bases between them. CDR1 and CDR2 from the germline V gene are SNHLY and FYNNEI. This CDR3 reads CASSDLSQNEQFF. The CDR3 DNA reads TGTGCCAGCAGTGACCTTTCACAAAATGAGCAGTTCTTC.

In this sample, this clone turned up once. The rearrangement links TRBV6-2 or TRBV6-3 to TRBJ2-3, with TRBD1 matching over 7 bases. The junction had 10 bases not matched to a gene; V was cut back by 6 bases and J by 4 bases. CDR3 length equals 15 residues. Germline V CDR1 and CDR2: MNHEY, SVGEGT. CDR3 sequence (DNA): TGTGCCAGCAGCCCCCCCGGGCAGGGGGCAGATACGCAGTATTTT. This translates into CASSPPGQGADTQYF.

J is TRBJ1-1 and V is TRBV9; tentatively, D is TRBD1 (5 bases). This CDR3 spans 15 amino acids. V was cut by 4 bases and J by 0 bases, with 13 bases left in between. Germline V CDR1 and CDR2: SGDLS, YYNGEE. CDR3 region: CASSPRGQVNTEAFF. The CDR3 DNA reads TGTGCCAGCAGCCCCCGAGGACAAGTGAACACTGAAGCTTTCTTT.

As DNA, the CDR3 is TGCGCCAGCAGGCGGGACCTTGTCGCCCTACGGGAGCAGTACTTC. As protein: CASRRDLVALREQYF. This sequence joins TRBV10-2 and TRBJ2-7; a possible D gene is TRBD2 (6 bases). V was pared by 6 bases and J by 7 bases, with 22 bases between. Germline CDR1 reads WSHSY; CDR2 reads SAAADI. CDR3 size: 15 residues.

The CDR3 sequence is CASSVDRAGEQYF. In DNA, the CDR3 is TGTGCCAGCAGCGTAGACAGGGCGGGCGAGCAGTACTTC. The chain couples TRBV9 to TRBJ2-7; the D gene is possibly TRBD1 (6 bases). From germline, CDR1 is SGDLS and CDR2 YYNGEE. The CDR3 has 13 residues. Trimming removed 0 bases at V and 6 bases at J, with 10 bases between.